This T cell receptor beta chain is drawn from a study of Graves' ophthalmopathy and Graves' hyperthyroidism. Study at large: Specimen type is peripheral blood, obtained at initial diagnosis before any treatment.

Germline CDR1 reads KGHSH; CDR2 reads LQKENI. V shed 0 bases and J shed 2 bases, with 7 bases lying between them. The CDR3 runs 14 residues. Amplified TCR beta CDR3 regions were obtained using RNA transcripts as template. RT-PCR in the first round used HTBI primers; a second-round multiplex PCR followed. TCRdb passed the multiplex PCR reads through MiXCR, listing each CDR3 protein once. There are some 370,000 distinct CDR3 sequences in the sample; 15% to 20% occur only once, and approximately 2.4% lies in the top ten. In this cohort, patients with other autoimmune diseases, uncontrolled infections, pregnancy or lactation were excluded.

This TCR came from an adult woman with stable Graves' hyperthyroidism. J is TRBJ1-1 and V is TRBV18; D call uncertain. The sample consisted of peripheral blood. The CDR3 loop is CASSPPWGNTEAFF. The CDR3 DNA sequence: TGTGCCAGCTCACCACCGTGGGGAAACACTGAAGCTTTCTTT.